The rows below give T cell receptor beta chains drawn from one sample of a study of blood T cell repertoires in COVID-19. Generated by immunoSEQ multiplex PCR, the TCRdb table keeps only in-frame clones and is missing some. The sample records 200,000 to 300,000 clones, more than 85% being singletons. The sample was peripheral blood. These TCRs come from a person under 35 with COVID-19, enrolled during active disease. Both conserved end residues are part of each CDR3. Fields, in order: J gene, D gene, V gene, clone size, CDR3 DNA, CDR3 protein. D genes are given only for firm matches. Expanded clones get a size class; other rows say once, few or many, or leave the size out.

J gene: TRBJ2-1
D gene: -
V gene: TRBV5-4
clone size: -
CDR3 DNA: TGTGCCAGCAGCTTGACTAGCTCGGGAAATGAGCAGTTCTTC
CDR3 protein: CASSLTSSGNEQFF

J gene: TRBJ2-7
D gene: -
V gene: TRBV6-5
clone size: -
CDR3 DNA: TGTGCCAGCGTACAGGGCTACGAGCAGTACTTC
CDR3 protein: CASVQGYEQYF

J gene: TRBJ2-3
D gene: -
V gene: TRBV15
clone size: -
CDR3 DNA: TGTGCCACCAGCAGGGATCAGGGGAGCACAGATACGCAGTATTTT
CDR3 protein: CATSRDQGSTDTQYF

J gene: TRBJ2-1
D gene: -
V gene: TRBV28
clone size: -
CDR3 DNA: TGTGCCAGCAGTTTTGGGAAAGGGGTTTACAATGAGCAGTTCTTC
CDR3 protein: CASSFGKGVYNEQFF

J gene: TRBJ1-1
D gene: -
V gene: TRBV5-1
clone size: -
CDR3 DNA: TGCGCCAGCAGCTTGGAAGGGACTAACACTGAAGCTTTCTTT
CDR3 protein: CASSLEGTNTEAFF

J gene: TRBJ2-1
D gene: TRBD2
V gene: TRBV19
clone size: -
CDR3 DNA: TGTGCCAGTAGTTTACCCCAGGGACTAAGCAGGTTCTTC
CDR3 protein: CASSLPQGLSRFF

J gene: TRBJ1-2
D gene: TRBD1
V gene: TRBV19
clone size: -
CDR3 DNA: TGTGCCAGTAGCCTCGGACAGGGCTACTATGGCTACACCTTC
CDR3 protein: CASSLGQGYYGYTF

J gene: TRBJ2-1
D gene: -
V gene: TRBV25-1
clone size: -
CDR3 DNA: TGTGCCAGCAGTGCCATGAGCTCCTACAATGAGCAGTTCTTC
CDR3 protein: CASSAMSSYNEQFF

J gene: TRBJ2-5
D gene: -
V gene: TRBV2
clone size: -
CDR3 DNA: TGTGCCAGCAGTGAACCCAACCAAGAGACCCAGTACTTC
CDR3 protein: CASSEPNQETQYF

J gene: TRBJ2-7
D gene: TRBD2
V gene: TRBV27
clone size: -
CDR3 DNA: TGTGCCAGCAGGTCGGGGGGTTGGGAGCAGTACTTC
CDR3 protein: CASRSGGWEQYF

J gene: TRBJ2-2
D gene: -
V gene: TRBV21-1
clone size: -
CDR3 DNA: TGTGCCAGCAGCAGAAGGCAGGGGGCCGGGGAGCTGTTTTTT
CDR3 protein: CASSRRQGAGELFF

J gene: TRBJ1-1
D gene: -
V gene: TRBV4-1
clone size: -
CDR3 DNA: TGCGCCAGCGGGGGGATCGGGGGTGAAGCTTTCTTT
CDR3 protein: CASGGIGGEAFF

J gene: TRBJ2-3
D gene: TRBD2
V gene: TRBV6-5
clone size: -
CDR3 DNA: TGTGCCAGCAGTTACTCTCGGGGGGGCTCCACAGATACGCAGTATTTT
CDR3 protein: CASSYSRGGSTDTQYF

J gene: TRBJ1-5
D gene: -
V gene: TRBV9
clone size: -
CDR3 DNA: TGTGCCAGCAGCCCGTTAGATAGCAATCAGCCCCAGCATTTT
CDR3 protein: CASSPLDSNQPQHF

J gene: TRBJ2-1
D gene: -
V gene: TRBV3-1/TRBV3-2
clone size: -
CDR3 DNA: TGTGCCAGCAGCTTCGACTTTAGCTCCTACAATGAGCAGTTCTTC
CDR3 protein: CASSFDFSSYNEQFF

J gene: TRBJ2-1
D gene: -
V gene: TRBV2
clone size: -
CDR3 DNA: TGTGCCAGCTTGACTTATAGCTCCTACAATGAGCAGTTCTTC
CDR3 protein: CASLTYSSYNEQFF

J gene: TRBJ2-7
D gene: -
V gene: TRBV6-1
clone size: once
CDR3 DNA: TGTGCCAGCAGTGAAAGGCAGGGTGGTTACGAGCAGTACTTC
CDR3 protein: CASSERQGGYEQYF

J gene: TRBJ2-5
D gene: TRBD2
V gene: TRBV11-2
clone size: -
CDR3 DNA: TGTGCCAGCAGCTGGACTAGCGGGAAGGAGACCCAGTACTTC
CDR3 protein: CASSWTSGKETQYF

J gene: TRBJ2-5
D gene: -
V gene: TRBV2
clone size: -
CDR3 DNA: TGTGCCAGCCACAGGGATTCGTACCAAGAGACCCAGTACTTC
CDR3 protein: CASHRDSYQETQYF

J gene: TRBJ1-1
D gene: -
V gene: TRBV3-1/TRBV3-2
clone size: -
CDR3 DNA: TGTGCCAGCAGCCAGATTTCGGGGAACACTGAAGCTTTCTTT
CDR3 protein: CASSQISGNTEAFF

J gene: TRBJ2-7
D gene: TRBD2
V gene: TRBV5-1
clone size: many
CDR3 DNA: TGCGCCAGCAGCTGGGGACTAGCGGGAGGACCACGGGGCTACGAGCAGTACTTC
CDR3 protein: CASSWGLAGGPRGYEQYF

J gene: TRBJ2-7
D gene: -
V gene: TRBV21-1
clone size: -
CDR3 DNA: TGTGCCAGCCAGGGCTCGGGCTCCTACGAGCAGTACTTC
CDR3 protein: CASQGSGSYEQYF